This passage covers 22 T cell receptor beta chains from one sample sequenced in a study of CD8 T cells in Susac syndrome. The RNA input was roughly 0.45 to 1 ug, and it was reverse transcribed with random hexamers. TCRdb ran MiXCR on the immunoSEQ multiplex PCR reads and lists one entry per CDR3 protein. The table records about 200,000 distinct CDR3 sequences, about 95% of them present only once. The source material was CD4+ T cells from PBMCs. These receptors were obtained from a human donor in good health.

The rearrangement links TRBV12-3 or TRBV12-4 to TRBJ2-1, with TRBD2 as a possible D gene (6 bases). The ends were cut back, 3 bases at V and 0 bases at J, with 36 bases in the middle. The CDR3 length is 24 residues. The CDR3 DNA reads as TGTGCCAGCAGTTTTATCTGGGCCATGGCGGAACCGGGACTTCTCCTGAGCTCCTACAATGAGCAGTTCTTC. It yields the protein CASSFIWAMAEPGLLLSSYNEQFF.

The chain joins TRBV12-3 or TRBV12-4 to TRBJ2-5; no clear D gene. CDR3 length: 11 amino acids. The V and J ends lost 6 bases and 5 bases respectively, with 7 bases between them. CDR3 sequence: CASRNEETQYF. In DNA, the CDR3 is TGTGCCAGCAGGAACGAGGAGACCCAGTACTTC.

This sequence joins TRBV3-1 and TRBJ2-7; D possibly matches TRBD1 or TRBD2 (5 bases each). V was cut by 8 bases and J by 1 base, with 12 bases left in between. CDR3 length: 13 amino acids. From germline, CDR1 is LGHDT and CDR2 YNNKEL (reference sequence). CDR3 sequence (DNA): TGTGCCAGCGAAGGTGGGGGATCCTACGAGCAGTACTTC. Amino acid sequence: CASEGGGSYEQYF.

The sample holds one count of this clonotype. CDR3 sequence: CASSLGAFGASYEQYV. The CDR3 DNA is TGTGCCAGCAGCTTAGGGGCTTTTGGGGCGTCCTACGAGCAGTACGTC. This rearrangement joins TRBV7-9 to TRBJ2-7, with D perhaps matching TRBD1 (5 bases). In germline, CDR1 is SEHNR, CDR2 FQNEAQ (reference sequence). The V end lost 1 base, the J end lost 1 base, and 14 bases lay between the germline ends. The CDR3 spans 16 residues.

The CDR3: CASLGQLNTEAFF. In nucleotides, the CDR3 is TGTGCCTCTCTTGGACAGCTAAACACTGAAGCTTTCTTT. The chain links TRBV30 to TRBJ1-1, with D perhaps TRBD1 (6 bases). The CDR3 is 13 amino acids. V was clipped by 7 bases and J by 2 bases, with 14 bases between them. CDR1 and CDR2 (germline): GTSNPN, SVGIG (reference sequence).

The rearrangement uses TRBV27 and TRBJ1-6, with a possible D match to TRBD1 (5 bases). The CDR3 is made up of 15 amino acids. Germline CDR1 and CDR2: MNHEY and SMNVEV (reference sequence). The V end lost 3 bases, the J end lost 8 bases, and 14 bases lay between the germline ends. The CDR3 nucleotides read TGTGCCAGCAGTTTCCTCTTCCGAGGGGATTCACCCCTCCACTTT. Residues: CASSFLFRGDSPLHF.

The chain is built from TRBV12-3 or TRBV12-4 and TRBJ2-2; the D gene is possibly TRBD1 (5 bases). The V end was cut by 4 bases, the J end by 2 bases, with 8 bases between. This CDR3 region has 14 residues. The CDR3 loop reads CASSSDRNTGELFF. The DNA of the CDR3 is TGTGCCAGCAGTTCCGACAGAAACACCGGGGAGCTGTTTTTT.

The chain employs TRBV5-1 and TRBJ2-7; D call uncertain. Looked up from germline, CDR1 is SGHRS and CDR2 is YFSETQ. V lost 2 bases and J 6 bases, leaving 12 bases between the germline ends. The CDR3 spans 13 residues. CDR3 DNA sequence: TGCGCCAGCAGCTTCGCGCCCTGGGGCGAGCAGTACTTC. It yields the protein CASSFAPWGEQYF.

The CDR3 region has the DNA TGTGCCAGCAGTGAAGCGAGTCGACAGGCCAGGGAGCCCCAGCATTTT. Its protein is CASSEASRQAREPQHF. The V gene is TRBV2, the J gene TRBJ1-5; possibly TRBD1 for D (6 bases). V shed 0 bases and J shed 8 bases, with 17 bases lying between them. CDR1 and CDR2 (germline): SNHLY, FYNNEI. The length of the CDR3 is 16 residues.

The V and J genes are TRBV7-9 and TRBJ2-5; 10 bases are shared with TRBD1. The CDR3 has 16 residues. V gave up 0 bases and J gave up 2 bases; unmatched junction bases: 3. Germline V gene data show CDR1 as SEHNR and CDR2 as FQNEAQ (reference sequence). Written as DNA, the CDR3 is TGTGCCAGCAGCTTAGCTTCGGGACAGGGGCAAGAGACCCAGTACTTC. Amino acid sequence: CASSLASGQGQETQYF.

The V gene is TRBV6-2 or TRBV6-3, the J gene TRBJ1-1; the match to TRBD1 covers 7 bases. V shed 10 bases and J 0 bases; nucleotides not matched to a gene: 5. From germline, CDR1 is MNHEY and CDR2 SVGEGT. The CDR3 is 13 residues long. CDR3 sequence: CATRGQMNTEAFF. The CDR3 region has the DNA TGTGCCACCCGGGGACAGATGAACACTGAAGCTTTCTTT.

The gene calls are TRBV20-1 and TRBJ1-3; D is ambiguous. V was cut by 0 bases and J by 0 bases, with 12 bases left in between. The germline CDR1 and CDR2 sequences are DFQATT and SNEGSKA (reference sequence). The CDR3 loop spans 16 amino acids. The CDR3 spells CSAREGFGISGNTIYF. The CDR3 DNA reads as TGCAGTGCTAGAGAGGGTTTCGGGATCTCTGGAAACACCATATATTTT.

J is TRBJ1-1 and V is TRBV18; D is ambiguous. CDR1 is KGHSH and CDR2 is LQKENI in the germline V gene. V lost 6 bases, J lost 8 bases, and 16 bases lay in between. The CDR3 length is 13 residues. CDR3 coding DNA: TGTGCCAGCTCCCCAAACCAGGCGGGAGAAGCTTTCTTT. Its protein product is CASSPNQAGEAFF.

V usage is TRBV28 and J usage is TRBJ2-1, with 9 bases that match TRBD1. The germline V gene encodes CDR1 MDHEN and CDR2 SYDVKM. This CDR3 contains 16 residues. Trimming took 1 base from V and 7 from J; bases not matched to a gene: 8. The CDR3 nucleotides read TGTGCCAGCAGTTTATATCAACAGGGGGCGGGAAATGAGCAGTTCTTC. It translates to CASSLYQQGAGNEQFF.

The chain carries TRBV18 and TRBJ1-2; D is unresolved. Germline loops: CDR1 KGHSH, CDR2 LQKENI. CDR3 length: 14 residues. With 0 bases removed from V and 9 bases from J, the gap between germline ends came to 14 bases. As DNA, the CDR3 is TGTGCCAGCTCACCACCGGATCGACATCAGAGCTACACCTTC. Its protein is CASSPPDRHQSYTF.

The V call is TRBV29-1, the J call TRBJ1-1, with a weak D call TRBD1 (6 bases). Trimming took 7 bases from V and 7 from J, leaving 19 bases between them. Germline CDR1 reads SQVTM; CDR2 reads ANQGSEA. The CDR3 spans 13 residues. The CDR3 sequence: CSGVNRDIGEAFF. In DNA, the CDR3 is TGCAGCGGGGTAAACCGGGACATCGGTGAAGCTTTCTTT.

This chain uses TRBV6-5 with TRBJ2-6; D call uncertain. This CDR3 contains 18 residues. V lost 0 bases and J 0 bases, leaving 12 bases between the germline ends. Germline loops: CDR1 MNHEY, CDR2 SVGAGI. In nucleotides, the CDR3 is TGTGCCAGCAGTTACTCGCGTGTGGGAACCTCTGGGGCCAACGTCCTGACTTTC. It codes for CASSYSRVGTSGANVLTF.

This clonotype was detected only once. CDR3 protein: CASAAYRSSYEQYV. In nucleotides, the CDR3 is TGTGCCAGCGCCGCTTACAGGAGCTCCTACGAGCAGTACGTC. The V call is TRBV27, the J call TRBJ2-7; TRBD1 is a possible D gene (5 bases). This CDR3 has 14 residues. V was pared by 8 bases and J by 0 bases, with 14 bases between. The germline gives CDR1 MNHEY, CDR2 SMNVEV (reference sequence).

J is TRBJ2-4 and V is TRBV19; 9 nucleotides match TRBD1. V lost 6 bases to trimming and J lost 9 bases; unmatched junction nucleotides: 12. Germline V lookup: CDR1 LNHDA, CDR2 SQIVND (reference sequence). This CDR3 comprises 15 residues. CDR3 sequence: CASRKEDRGYGIQYF. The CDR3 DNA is TGTGCCAGTAGGAAAGAGGACAGGGGATATGGCATTCAGTACTTC.

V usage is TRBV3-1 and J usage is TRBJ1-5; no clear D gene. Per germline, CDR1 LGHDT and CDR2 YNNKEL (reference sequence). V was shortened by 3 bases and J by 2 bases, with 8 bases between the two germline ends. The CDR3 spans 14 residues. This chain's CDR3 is CASSQRVGNQPQHF. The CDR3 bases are TGTGCCAGCAGCCAGAGGGTGGGCAATCAGCCCCAGCATTTT.

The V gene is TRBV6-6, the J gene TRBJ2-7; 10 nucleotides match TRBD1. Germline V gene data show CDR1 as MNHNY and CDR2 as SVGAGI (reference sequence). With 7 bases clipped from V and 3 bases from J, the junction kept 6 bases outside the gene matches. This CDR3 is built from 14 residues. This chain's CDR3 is CASMMGQGSYEQYF. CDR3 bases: TGTGCCAGCATGATGGGACAGGGGAGCTACGAGCAGTACTTC.

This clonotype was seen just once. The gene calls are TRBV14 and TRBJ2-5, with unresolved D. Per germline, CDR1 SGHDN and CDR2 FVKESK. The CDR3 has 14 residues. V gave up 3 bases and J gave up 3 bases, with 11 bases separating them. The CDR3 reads CASSHNRRKETQYF. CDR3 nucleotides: TGTGCCAGCAGCCACAACCGCAGAAAAGAGACCCAGTACTTC.